These T cell receptor beta chains were read from a single sample in a study of Tregs in tolerant kidney transplant recipients. This table comes from immunoSEQ multiplex PCR, and its TCRdb copy is limited to in-frame clones, with some not included. The repertoire has tens of thousands of clones, 90% to 95% of them found once; the top ten carry under 2%. The input for sequencing was CD4+ T cells from blood (PBMCs), taken 12 months after the transplant. The receptors originated from a human patient who received a combined kidney and bone marrow transplant. Part of the T cell pool may stem from the graft donor. Each CDR3 is given with its conserved first and last residue.

TRBV11-3	TRBJ2-7	CASSLSSGTYEQYF
TRBV4-1	TRBJ1-1	CASSQATGNTEAFF
TRBV5-1	TRBJ2-1	CASSDPGEGSNEQFF
TRBV13	TRBJ1-1	CASSLGQVNTEAFF
TRBV25-1	TRBJ1-6	CASSVEGQGESPLHF
TRBV7-9	TRBJ2-1	CASSFATSGSYNEQFF
TRBV6-5	TRBJ1-1	CASRPDRALTEAFF
TRBV27	TRBJ2-7	CASSLGRSSGDFSYEQYF
TRBV19	TRBJ1-4	CASSPPDRTYEKLFF
TRBV19	TRBJ1-1	CASSMWTGGMNTEAFF
TRBV9	TRBJ1-4	CASSVDGGGEELNEKLFF
TRBV4-1	TRBJ1-2	CASSHQTGEDRGYTF
TRBV7-6	TRBJ2-3	CASSFQLASDTQYF
TRBV14	TRBJ1-1	CASSQDLLGRTEAFF
TRBV27	TRBJ1-1	CASSKTGNTEAFF
TRBV28	TRBJ1-6	CASSLGDRVGSPLHF
TRBV4-2	TRBJ2-1	CASSQGSRNEQFF
TRBV6-5	TRBJ2-2	CASSRTNTGELFF
TRBV29-1	TRBJ2-7	CSVGNRASESGQYF
TRBV7-2	TRBJ2-3	CASSSNTQYTDTQYF
TRBV11-3	TRBJ2-7	CASSPGQFRYEQYF
TRBV19	TRBJ1-6	CASTNQGPLHF
TRBV5-8	TRBJ2-1	CASSLAGSYNEQFF
TRBV29-1	TRBJ1-2	CSVEQGFYGYTF
TRBV29-1	TRBJ2-2	CSVEIQGTGELFF
TRBV14	TRBJ2-3	CASSQDRPDTQYF
TRBV18	TRBJ1-5	CASSLYVGGGSNQPQHF
TRBV27	TRBJ2-7	CASSPWVGGYEQYF
TRBV5-4	TRBJ2-5	CASSLAALMGETQYF
TRBV11-1	TRBJ2-3	CASSHGGGATWTQYF
TRBV30	TRBJ2-2	CAWKRLAVSGELFF
TRBV29-1	TRBJ2-7	CSARAGSSYEQYF
TRBV11-1	TRBJ2-1	CASSLEAGGYNEQFF
TRBV15	TRBJ1-2	CATSRDTRVDYGYTF
TRBV7-6	TRBJ1-1	CASSLGQGANTEAFF
TRBV7-2	NA	CASKFSLADYEQYF
TRBV29-1	TRBJ1-6	CSAGTANSPLHF
TRBV7-9	TRBJ1-2	CASSRNRQGPGDGYTF
TRBV5-4	TRBJ2-1	CASSKAPQTSLVYNEQFF
TRBV7-2	TRBJ1-2	CASSLVLEDYGYTF
TRBV19	TRBJ2-1	CASRQGAFLAGGPYNEQFF
TRBV7-2	TRBJ1-5	CASSLTVYSNQPQHF
TRBV12-5	TRBJ2-2	CASGLNGGVRELFF
TRBV7-8	TRBJ2-7	CASSLTGAGYEQYF
TRBV11-2	TRBJ1-4	CASSEHGTGYEKLFF
TRBV7-3	TRBJ2-5	CASSSTGTSGSSQETQYF
TRBV15	TRBJ1-2	CATSRERGRGGYTF
TRBV4-2	TRBJ2-7	CASSQVTSGRGYEQYF